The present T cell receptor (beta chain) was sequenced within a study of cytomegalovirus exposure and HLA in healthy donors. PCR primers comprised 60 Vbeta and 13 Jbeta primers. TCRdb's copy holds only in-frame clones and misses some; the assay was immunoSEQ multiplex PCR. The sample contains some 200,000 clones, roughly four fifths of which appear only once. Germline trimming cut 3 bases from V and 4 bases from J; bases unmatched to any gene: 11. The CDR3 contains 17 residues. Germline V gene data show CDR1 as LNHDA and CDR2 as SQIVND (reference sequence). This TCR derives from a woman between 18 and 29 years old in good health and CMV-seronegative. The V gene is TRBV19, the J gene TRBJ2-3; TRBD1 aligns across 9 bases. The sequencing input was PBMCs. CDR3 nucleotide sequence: TGTGCCAGTAGTATCTACCTCCCGGGACAGGGTGCAGATACGCAGTATTTT. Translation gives CASSIYLPGQGADTQYF.